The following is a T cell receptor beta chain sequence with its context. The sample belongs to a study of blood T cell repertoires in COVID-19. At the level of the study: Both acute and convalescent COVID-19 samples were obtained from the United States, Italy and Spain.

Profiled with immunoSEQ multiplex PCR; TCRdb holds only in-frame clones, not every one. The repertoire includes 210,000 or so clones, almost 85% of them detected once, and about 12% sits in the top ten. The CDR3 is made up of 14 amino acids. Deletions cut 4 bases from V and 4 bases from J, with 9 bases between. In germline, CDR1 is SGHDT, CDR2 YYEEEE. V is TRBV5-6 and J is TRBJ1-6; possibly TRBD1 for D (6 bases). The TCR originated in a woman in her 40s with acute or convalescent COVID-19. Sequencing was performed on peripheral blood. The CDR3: CASSRTAYNSPLHF. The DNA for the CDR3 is TGTGCCAGCAGCAGGACAGCATATAATTCACCCCTCCACTTT. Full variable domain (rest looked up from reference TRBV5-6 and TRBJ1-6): DAGVTQSPTHLIKTRGQQVTLRCSPKSGHDTVSWYQQALGQGPQFIFQYYEEEERQRGNFPDRFSGHQFPNYSSELNVNALLLGDSALYLCASSRTAYNSPLHFGNGTRLTVT.